The T cell receptor (beta chain) under discussion was sequenced for a study of T cells after yellow fever vaccination. In TCRdb, the 5' RACE reads were re-called with MiXCR into one record per CDR3 protein. The table lists around 200,000 distinct CDR3 sequences, 9.5% to 12% of them singletons. Broader study findings: In FACS-sorted repertoires, abundant clonotypes from the bulk population could appear as contaminants.

This clonotype showed up just a few times. As yet, its antigen is unknown. The CDR3 runs to 12 residues. V lost 7 bases and J 2 bases, leaving 9 bases between the germline ends. Germline CDR1 is WSHSY and CDR2 is SAAADI. Sequenced material: CD8+ T cells sorted from PBMCs, taken 15 days after the yellow fever booster vaccination. The clonotype comes from a young man who received the YFV17D yellow fever vaccine. This chain joins TRBV10-2 and TRBJ2-7; D gene ambiguous. CDR3 sequence: CASTHNTYEQYF. The DNA of the CDR3 is TGCGCCAGCACACACAATACCTACGAGCAGTACTTC.